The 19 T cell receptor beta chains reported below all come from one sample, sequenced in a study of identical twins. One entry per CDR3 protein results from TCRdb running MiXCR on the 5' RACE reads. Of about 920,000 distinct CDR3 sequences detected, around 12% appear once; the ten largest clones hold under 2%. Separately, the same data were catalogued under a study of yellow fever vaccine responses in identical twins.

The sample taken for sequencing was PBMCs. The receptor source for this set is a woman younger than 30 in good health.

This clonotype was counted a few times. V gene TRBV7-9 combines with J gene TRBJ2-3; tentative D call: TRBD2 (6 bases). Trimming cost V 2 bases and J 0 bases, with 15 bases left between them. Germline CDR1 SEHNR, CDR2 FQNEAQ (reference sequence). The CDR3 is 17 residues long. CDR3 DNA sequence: TGTGCCAGCAGCTTAATGGGACTCAAAACTAGCACAGATACGCAGTATTTT. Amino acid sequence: CASSLMGLKTSTDTQYF. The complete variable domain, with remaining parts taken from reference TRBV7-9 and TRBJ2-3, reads DTGVSQNPRHKITKRGQNVTFRCDPISEHNRLYWYRQTLGQGPEFLTYFQNEAQLEKSRLLSDRFSAERPKGSFSTLEIQRTEQGDSAMYLCASSLMGLKTSTDTQYFGPGTRLTVL.

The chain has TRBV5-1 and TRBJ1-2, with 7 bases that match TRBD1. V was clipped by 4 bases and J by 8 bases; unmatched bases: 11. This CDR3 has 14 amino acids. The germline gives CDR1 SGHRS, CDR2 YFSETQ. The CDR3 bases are TGCGCCAGCAGCATTTATGGACAGGATAAAGGCTACACCTTC. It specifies CASSIYGQDKGYTF.

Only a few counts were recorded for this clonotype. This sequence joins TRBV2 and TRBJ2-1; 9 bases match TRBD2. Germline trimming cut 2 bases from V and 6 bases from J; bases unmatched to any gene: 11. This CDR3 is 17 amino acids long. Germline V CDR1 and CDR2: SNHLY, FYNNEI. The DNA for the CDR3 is TGTGCCAGCAGTGAAATCTTGGCGGGGGGGCCGGTCAATGAGCAGTTCTTC. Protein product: CASSEILAGGPVNEQFF.

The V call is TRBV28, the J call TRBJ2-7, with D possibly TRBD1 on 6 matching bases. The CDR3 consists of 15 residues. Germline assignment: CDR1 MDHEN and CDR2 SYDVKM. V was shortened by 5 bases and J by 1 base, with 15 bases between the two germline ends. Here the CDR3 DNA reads TGTGCCAGCAGTCGTACAGGGCGTTGGTCCTACGAGCAGTACTTC. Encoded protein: CASSRTGRWSYEQYF.

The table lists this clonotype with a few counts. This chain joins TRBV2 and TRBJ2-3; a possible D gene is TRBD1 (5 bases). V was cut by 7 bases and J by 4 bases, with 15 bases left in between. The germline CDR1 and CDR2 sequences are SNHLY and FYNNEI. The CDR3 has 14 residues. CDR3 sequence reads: CASKGVLESDTQYF. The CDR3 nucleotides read TGTGCCAGCAAAGGGGTTTTAGAGTCAGATACGCAGTATTTT.

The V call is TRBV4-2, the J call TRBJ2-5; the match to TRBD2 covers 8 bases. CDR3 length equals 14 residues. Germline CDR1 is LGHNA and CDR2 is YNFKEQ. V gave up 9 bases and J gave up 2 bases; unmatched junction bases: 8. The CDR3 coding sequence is TGTGCCAGGCGGGAGGCATGGACGCAAGAGACCCAGTACTTC. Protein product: CARREAWTQETQYF.

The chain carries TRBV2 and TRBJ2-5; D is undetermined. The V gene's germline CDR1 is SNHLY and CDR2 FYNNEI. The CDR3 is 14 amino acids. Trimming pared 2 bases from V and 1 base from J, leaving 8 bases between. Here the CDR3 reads CASSERATQETQYF. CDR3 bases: TGTGCCAGCAGTGAACGCGCTACCCAAGAGACCCAGTACTTC.

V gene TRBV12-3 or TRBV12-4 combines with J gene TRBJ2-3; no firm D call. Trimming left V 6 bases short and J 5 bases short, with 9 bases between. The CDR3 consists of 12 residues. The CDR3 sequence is CASRSAGDTQYF. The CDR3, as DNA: TGTGCCAGCAGGTCAGCTGGAGATACGCAGTATTTT.

For the CDR3, the DNA is TGCAGCGTTGAAGGAAGGTCCCCTTCCGACACCGGGGAGCTGTTTTTT. This sequence encodes CSVEGRSPSDTGELFF. The chain uses TRBV29-1 and TRBJ2-2; D is uncertain. V lost 1 base, J lost 3 bases, and 15 bases lay in between. In germline, CDR1 is SQVTM, CDR2 ANQGSEA. The CDR3 is made up of 16 amino acids.

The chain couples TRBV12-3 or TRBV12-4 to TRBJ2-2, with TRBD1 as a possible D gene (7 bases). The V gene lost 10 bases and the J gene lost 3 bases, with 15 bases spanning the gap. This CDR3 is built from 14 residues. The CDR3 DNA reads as TGTGCCACTCAACAGGGGACTGACACCGGGGAGCTGTTTTTT. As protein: CATQQGTDTGELFF.

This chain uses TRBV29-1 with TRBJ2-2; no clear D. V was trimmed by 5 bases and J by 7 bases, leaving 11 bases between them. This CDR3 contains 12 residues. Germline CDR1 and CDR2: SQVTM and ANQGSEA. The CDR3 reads CSVFSHGGELFF. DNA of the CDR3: TGCAGCGTTTTTTCTCACGGCGGGGAGCTGTTTTTT.

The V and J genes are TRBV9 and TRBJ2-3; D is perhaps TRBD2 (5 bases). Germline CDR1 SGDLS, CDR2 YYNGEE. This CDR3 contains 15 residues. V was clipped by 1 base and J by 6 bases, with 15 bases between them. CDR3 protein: CASSVTGIGFDTQYF. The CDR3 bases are TGTGCCAGCAGCGTAACGGGAATAGGGTTTGATACGCAGTATTTT.

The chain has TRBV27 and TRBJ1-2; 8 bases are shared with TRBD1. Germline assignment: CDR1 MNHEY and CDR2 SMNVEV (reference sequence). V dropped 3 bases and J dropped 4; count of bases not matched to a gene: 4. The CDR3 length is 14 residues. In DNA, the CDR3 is TGTGCCAGCAGTTTCGGACAGGGAATCTATGGCTACACCTTC. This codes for CASSFGQGIYGYTF.

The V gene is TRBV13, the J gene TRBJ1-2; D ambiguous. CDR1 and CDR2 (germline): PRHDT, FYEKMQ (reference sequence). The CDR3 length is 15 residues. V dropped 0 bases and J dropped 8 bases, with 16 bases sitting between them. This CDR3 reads CASSLGQATLSGYTF. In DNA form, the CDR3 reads TGTGCCAGCAGCTTAGGGCAGGCAACCCTCTCCGGCTACACCTTC. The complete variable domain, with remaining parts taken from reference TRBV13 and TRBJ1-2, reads AAGVIQSPRHLIKEKRETATLKCYPIPRHDTVYWYQQGPGQDPQFLISFYEKMQSDKGSIPDRFSAQQFSDYHSELNMSSLELGDSALYFCASSLGQATLSGYTFGSGTRLTVV.

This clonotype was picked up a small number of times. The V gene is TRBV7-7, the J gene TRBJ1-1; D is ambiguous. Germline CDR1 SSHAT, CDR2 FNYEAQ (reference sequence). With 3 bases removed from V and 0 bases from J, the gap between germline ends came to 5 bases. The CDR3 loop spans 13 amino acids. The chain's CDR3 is CASSFKMNTEAFF. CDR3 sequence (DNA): TGTGCCAGCAGCTTTAAAATGAACACTGAAGCTTTCTTT.

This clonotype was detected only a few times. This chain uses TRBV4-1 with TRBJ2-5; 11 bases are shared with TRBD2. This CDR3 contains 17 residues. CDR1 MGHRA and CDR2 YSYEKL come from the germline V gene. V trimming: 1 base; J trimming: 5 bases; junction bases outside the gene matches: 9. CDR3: CASSQGSGRAVFETQYF. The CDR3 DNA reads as TGCGCCAGCAGCCAAGGTAGCGGGAGGGCCGTTTTTGAGACCCAGTACTTC.

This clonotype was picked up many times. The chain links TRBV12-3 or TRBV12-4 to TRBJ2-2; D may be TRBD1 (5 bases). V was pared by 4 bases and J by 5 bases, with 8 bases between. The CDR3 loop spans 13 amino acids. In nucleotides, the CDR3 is TGTGCCAGCAGTTGGGGCGAGACCGGGGAGCTGTTTTTT. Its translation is CASSWGETGELFF.

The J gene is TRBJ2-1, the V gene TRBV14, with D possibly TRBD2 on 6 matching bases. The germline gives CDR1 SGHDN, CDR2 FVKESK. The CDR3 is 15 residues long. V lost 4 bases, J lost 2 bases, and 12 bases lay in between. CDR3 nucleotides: TGTGCCAGCAGCCGCATCGGAGGGCCCTACAATGAGCAGTTCTTC. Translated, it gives CASSRIGGPYNEQFF.

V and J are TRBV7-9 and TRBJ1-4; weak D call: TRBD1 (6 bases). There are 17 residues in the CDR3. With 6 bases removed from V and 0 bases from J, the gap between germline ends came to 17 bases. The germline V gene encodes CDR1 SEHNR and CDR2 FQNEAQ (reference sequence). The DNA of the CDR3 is TGTGCCAGCAGAACACCGGGACACGGGGCAACTAATGAAAAACTGTTTTTT. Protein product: CASRTPGHGATNEKLFF.